Listed here are 30 T cell receptor beta chains from one sample, sequenced in a study of T cells after yellow fever vaccination. TCRdb used MiXCR to reprocess the 5' RACE reads, holding one entry per CDR3 protein. Of 500,000 to 650,000 distinct CDR3 sequences in the sample, approximately 13% were seen once. Sequenced material: PBMCs, taken on the day of the yellow fever booster vaccination. These receptors were collected from a young man who received the YFV17D yellow fever vaccine.

The gene calls are TRBV11-1 and TRBJ1-1, with a weak D call TRBD1 (5 bases). The ends were cut back, 2 bases at V and 11 bases at J, with 12 bases in the middle. Germline V gives CDR1 SGHAT, CDR2 FQDESV (reference sequence). This CDR3 is 12 amino acids long. The DNA for the CDR3 is TGTGCCAGCAGCTTAAGAGGGGTCGGGGCTTTCTTT. This encodes CASSLRGVGAFF.

On this clonotype: One junction end disagrees with the germline gene, perhaps due to a read error. The J gene is TRBJ2-7, the V gene TRBV11-2, with no clear D. The CDR3 has 15 amino acids. Germline V gene data show CDR1 as SGHAT and CDR2 as FQNNGV. DNA for the CDR3: TGTGCCAGCAGCCTAGACTCCAGCCCGTCCTACGAGCAGTACTTC. Encoded protein: CASSLDSSPSYEQYF.

In its sample, this clonotype was seen a few times. The V and J genes are TRBV10-3 and TRBJ2-6, with TRBD2 identical over 12 bases. This CDR3 is built from 18 residues. The germline V gene has CDR1 ENHRY and CDR2 SYGVKD. The J segment lost 0 bases and the V segment lost 4 bases, leaving 4 bases of the junction unmatched. This chain's CDR3 is CAISGSLAGGSGANVLTF. The CDR3 bases are TGTGCCATCAGTGGATCACTAGCGGGAGGCTCTGGGGCCAACGTCCTGACTTTC.

The J gene is TRBJ2-1, the V gene TRBV29-1; 8 positions agree with TRBD2. V was pared by 7 bases and J by 5 bases, with 4 bases of the junction left unmatched. The CDR3 has 12 residues. Looked up from germline, CDR1 is SQVTM and CDR2 is ANQGSEA. The CDR3 coding sequence is TGCAGCGCCGGGACTAGTGACAATGAGCAGTTCTTC. Translating it yields CSAGTSDNEQFF.

CDR3 DNA sequence: TGTGCCAGCAGCCCCCGGACTAGCGGAAACGAGCAGTACTTC. Its protein is CASSPRTSGNEQYF. The chain links TRBV7-6 to TRBJ2-7; 10 bases agree with TRBD2. CDR3 length: 14 residues. CDR1 is SGHVS, CDR2 FNYEAQ, per germline. The V and J ends lost 5 bases and 5 bases, in that order; junction bases with no gene match: 6.

This chain connects TRBV15 to TRBJ2-5; 11 bases agree with TRBD2. The CDR3 has 15 residues. Unmatched junction bases numbered 8, after V lost 4 bases and J lost 7 bases. Germline CDR1 is LNHNV and CDR2 is YYDKDF (reference sequence). The CDR3 protein is CATSTGTSGGGTQYF. Here the CDR3 DNA reads TGTGCCACCAGCACAGGGACTAGCGGAGGGGGGACCCAGTACTTC.

This clonotype was counted only a few times. The rearrangement joins TRBV7-2 to TRBJ2-7, with TRBD2 identical over 11 bases. This CDR3 comprises 15 residues. Germline CDR1 reads SGHTA; CDR2 reads FQGNSA. Trimming cost V 3 bases and J 5 bases; bases outside gene matches: 6. The CDR3 bases are TGTGCCAGCAGCTTCCTAGCGGGAGGCCATAACGAGCAGTACTTC. It codes for CASSFLAGGHNEQYF.

This clonotype was observed a few times. The CDR3 nucleotides are TGTGCCATCAGTGACGGCAGAACAGATACGCAGTATTTT. This gives the protein CAISDGRTDTQYF. This sequence joins TRBV10-3 and TRBJ2-3; D remains unclear. The V and J ends lost 3 bases and 3 bases respectively, with 7 bases between them. Germline CDR1 reads ENHRY; CDR2 reads SYGVKD. The CDR3 consists of 13 residues.

The rearrangement links TRBV20-1 to TRBJ2-1; possible D gene TRBD2, 6 bases. Trimming removed 6 bases at V and 0 bases at J, with 15 bases between. This CDR3 contains 15 residues. Germline CDR1 DFQATT, CDR2 SNEGSKA (reference sequence). CDR3 coding DNA: TGCAGTGCCCGGGGGTGGGGGATCTCCTACAATGAGCAGTTCTTC. It yields the protein CSARGWGISYNEQFF.

This clonotype was seen a few times. This chain connects TRBV29-1 to TRBJ2-3; D unclear. Germline V gene lookup returns CDR1 SQVTM and CDR2 ANQGSEA. The length of the CDR3 is 15 residues. V lost 1 base to trimming and J lost 0 bases, with 11 bases between them. CDR3 coding DNA: TGCAGCGTTGAAGGCGCCACCCGAAGCACAGATACGCAGTATTTT. Amino acids: CSVEGATRSTDTQYF.

The chain is built from TRBV3-1 and TRBJ2-1; D ambiguous. V was clipped by 2 bases and J by 8 bases, with 4 bases between them. The CDR3 loop spans 11 amino acids. The germline gives CDR1 LGHDT, CDR2 YNNKEL (reference sequence). The CDR3 nucleotides read TGTGCCAGCAGCCAAATCTATGAGCAGTTCTTC. Encoded protein: CASSQIYEQFF.

This clonotype was observed a handful of times. The J gene is TRBJ2-5, the V gene TRBV28, with TRBD1 as a possible D gene (6 bases). Germline CDR1 is MDHEN and CDR2 is SYDVKM. The CDR3 spans 16 residues. The V and J ends lost 4 bases and 4 bases respectively, with 19 bases between them. The CDR3 reads CASSSPRTGYGETQYF. The CDR3 DNA reads as TGTGCCAGCAGTTCTCCACGAACAGGGTACGGAGAGACCCAGTACTTC.

V gene TRBV20-1 combines with J gene TRBJ1-5, with TRBD1 identical over 10 bases. J was trimmed by 6 bases and V by 1 base; bases with no gene match: 3. Germline CDR1 DFQATT, CDR2 SNEGSKA (reference sequence). This CDR3 is built from 14 residues. The CDR3 DNA reads TGCAGTGCTAGAGCCGGGACAGGGGTTCAGCCCCAGCATTTT. This gives the protein CSARAGTGVQPQHF.

At least ten counts were recorded for this clonotype. The gene calls are TRBV5-1 and TRBJ2-7; D is ambiguous. The CDR3 runs to 14 residues. Germline V lookup: CDR1 SGHRS, CDR2 YFSETQ. Trimming pared 0 bases from V and 2 bases from J, leaving 9 bases between. This CDR3 is CASSLVGPTYEQYF. CDR3 sequence (DNA): TGCGCCAGCAGCTTGGTTGGGCCTACCTACGAGCAGTACTTC.

The sample holds a few counts of this clonotype. This sequence joins TRBV7-3 and TRBJ2-1, with D unclear. With 0 bases removed from V and 2 bases from J, the gap between germline ends came to 8 bases. Germline assignment: CDR1 SGHTA and CDR2 FQGTGA. The CDR3 runs to 15 residues. CDR3 residues: CASSLTESPYNEQFF. The CDR3 DNA reads as TGTGCCAGCAGCTTAACGGAGAGCCCCTACAATGAGCAGTTCTTC. Combining the CDR3 with reference TRBV7-3 and TRBJ2-1 gives the whole variable domain GAGVSQTPSNKVTEKGKYVELRCDPISGHTALYWYRQSLGQGPEFLIYFQGTGAADDSGLPNDRFFAVRPEGSVSTLKIQRTERGDSAVYLCASSLTESPYNEQFFGPGTRLTVL.

This clonotype has only a few counts. This sequence joins TRBV11-2 and TRBJ2-1, with D possibly TRBD2 on 5 matching bases. The CDR3 has 15 residues. Germline V lookup: CDR1 SGHAT, CDR2 FQNNGV. Trimming removed 0 bases at V and 3 bases at J, with 9 bases between. The CDR3 loop is CASSLEAGIYNEQFF. The CDR3 region has the DNA TGTGCCAGCAGCTTAGAGGCGGGTATCTACAATGAGCAGTTCTTC.

This clonotype occurred a few times. The chain joins TRBV7-6 to TRBJ2-7; 11 bases are a match to TRBD2. Germline assignment: CDR1 SGHVS and CDR2 FNYEAQ. The CDR3 extends over 17 amino acids. V gave up 2 bases and J gave up 0 bases; unmatched junction bases: 6. CDR3 DNA: TGTGCCAGCAGCTTAACTAGCGGGAGCGGTAGCTCCTACGAGCAGTACTTC. Protein sequence: CASSLTSGSGSSYEQYF.

This chain connects TRBV18 to TRBJ2-7; D uncertain. V was cut by 3 bases and J by 0 bases, with 15 bases left in between. The germline V gene encodes CDR1 KGHSH and CDR2 LQKENI. The CDR3 covers 16 residues. This chain's CDR3 is CASSPKWAGTSYEQYF. For the CDR3, the DNA is TGTGCCAGCTCACCCAAGTGGGCAGGAACCTCCTACGAGCAGTACTTC.

As for this clonotype: Its ends do not fully match the called genes, so a read error is possible. V is TRBV15 and J is TRBJ2-5; tentative D call: TRBD1 (5 bases). The CDR3 totals 15 residues. Per the germline V gene, CDR1 is LNHNV and CDR2 is YYDKDF (reference sequence). This CDR3 reads CATSTEAGLLETHYF. CDR3 DNA sequence: TGTGCCACCAGCACAGAGGCAGGGCTCCTAGAGACCCACTACTTC.

V gene TRBV27 combines with J gene TRBJ2-7; TRBD2 agrees at 12 bases. This CDR3 is built from 15 residues. CDR1 is MNHEY and CDR2 is SMNVEV in the germline V gene (reference sequence). The ends lost 5 bases at V and 9 bases at J; junction bases unmatched: 11. CDR3 residues: CASSNLGLAGWGQYF. The CDR3 DNA reads as TGTGCCAGCAGTAACCTAGGACTAGCGGGATGGGGGCAGTACTTC.

This clonotype has more than one count but fewer than ten. The chain combines TRBV20-1 with TRBJ2-3; 7 bases align to TRBD2. Germline V CDR1 and CDR2: DFQATT, SNEGSKA (reference sequence). The CDR3 has 14 residues. The J segment lost 2 bases and the V segment lost 3 bases, leaving 5 bases of the junction unmatched. The DNA for the CDR3 is TGCAGTGCTAGTTACGGGGGGACCACAGATACGCAGTATTTT. Residues: CSASYGGTTDTQYF.

V usage is TRBV19 and J usage is TRBJ2-2, with 16 bases matching TRBD2. The CDR3 covers 18 residues. CDR1 is LNHDA, CDR2 SQIVND, per germline (reference sequence). V lost 2 bases and J lost 5; bases outside the gene matches: 5. CDR3 in DNA: TGTGCCAGTAGTATAAAAGGGACTAGCGGGAGGGTGACCGGGGAGCTGTTTTTT. It is translated as CASSIKGTSGRVTGELFF.

This clonotype was observed a handful of times. The chain combines TRBV7-9 with TRBJ2-1; D call uncertain. The germline CDR1 and CDR2 sequences are SEHNR and FQNEAQ (reference sequence). The CDR3 has 12 amino acids. Trimming stripped 6 bases from V and 8 bases from J, with 11 bases between. CDR3 bases: TGTGCCAGCAGTCCTCTCCGCCATGAGCAGTTCTTC. It codes for CASSPLRHEQFF.

This clonotype was detected only a few times. The chain joins TRBV20-1 to TRBJ2-2; D unresolved. The CDR3 extends over 14 amino acids. V lost 5 bases and J lost 2, with 12 bases in between. The germline gives CDR1 DFQATT, CDR2 SNEGSKA (reference sequence). The CDR3 DNA reads TGCAGTGCTCCCAGTTCGTTTAACACCGGGGAGCTGTTTTTT. Its translation is CSAPSSFNTGELFF.

The CDR3 nucleotides are TGCAGCGTACGCGGGAGTTCCACCGGGGAGCTGTTTTTT. Its protein is CSVRGSSTGELFF. V and J are TRBV29-1 and TRBJ2-2; 7 bases fit TRBD2. Germline CDR1 and CDR2: SQVTM and ANQGSEA. J gave up 4 bases and V 6 bases, and 5 bases lay outside the gene matches. There are 13 residues in the CDR3.

This clonotype was detected a few times. The chain has TRBV18 and TRBJ1-2, with D possibly matching TRBD1 (6 bases). CDR1 and CDR2 from the germline V gene are KGHSH and LQKENI. The CDR3 spans 13 residues. Trimming stripped 3 bases from V and 6 bases from J, with 11 bases between. The CDR3 nucleotides read TGTGCCAGCTCACCTATCGAGGGGGATGGCTACACCTTC. Translation: CASSPIEGDGYTF.

The sample holds a few counts of this clonotype. The gene calls are TRBV4-3 and TRBJ2-6, with 9 bases identical to TRBD1. J lost 3 bases, V lost 8 bases, and 5 bases had no gene match. CDR1 and CDR2 (germline): LGHNA, YSLEER. The CDR3 consists of 15 residues. CDR3 nucleotides: TGCGCCAGCGCACAGGGGGCAAGTGGGGCCAACGTCCTGACTTTC. It encodes CASAQGASGANVLTF.

The chain couples TRBV28 to TRBJ1-3; D ambiguous. CDR1 and CDR2 (germline): MDHEN, SYDVKM. The CDR3 length is 13 residues. V was cut by 3 bases and J by 3 bases, with 6 bases left in between. The DNA of the CDR3 is TGTGCCAGCAGTTTTCGTGATGGAAACACCATATATTTT. This encodes CASSFRDGNTIYF.

Only a few counts were recorded for this clonotype. The chain is built from TRBV9 and TRBJ2-7; 12 positions match TRBD2. The V gene end was trimmed by 3 bases and the J gene end by 5 bases; junction bases not matched to a gene: 12. The CDR3 totals 17 residues. Germline CDR1 is SGDLS and CDR2 is YYNGEE. In nucleotides, the CDR3 is TGTGCCAGCAGCGCTTCCGGGACTAGCGGGTGGAATAACGAGCAGTACTTC. This gives the protein CASSASGTSGWNNEQYF.

This clonotype was picked up a small number of times. V usage is TRBV25-1 and J usage is TRBJ2-7; D is uncertain. Germline V gene sequence: CDR1 MGHDK, CDR2 SYGVNS. The V gene lost 0 bases and the J gene lost 2 bases, with 8 bases spanning the gap. The CDR3 is 14 amino acids. In DNA, the CDR3 is TGTGCCAGCAGTGAATACCCAGGCGCCTACGAGCAGTACTTC. Protein: CASSEYPGAYEQYF.